One and the same sample provided the 29 T cell receptor beta chains below, sequenced in a study of beta chain features in type 1 diabetes. Study-level results: Moderate but significant shortening of TCRB CDR3s was recorded in all four CD4+ subsets from Type 1 diabetes patients.

The antigens these receptors bind are not known. Reverse transcription of all isolated RNA meant that expressed TCRB transcripts were sequenced. Sequenced by immunoSEQ multiplex PCR; TCRdb stores in-frame clones only, minus some. The data contain 150,000 to 200,000 clones, around 9% of them singletons. Sequencing used central memory CD4+ T cells from blood. The receptors here all came from a woman aged 25 to 39 with type 1 diabetes.

V and J are TRBV9 and TRBJ2-3; 7 bases are shared with TRBD1. V lost 0 bases and J lost 0; bases outside the gene matches: 1. Germline V lookup: CDR1 SGDLS, CDR2 YYNGEE. This CDR3 has 15 amino acids. CDR3 loop: CASSVGQGSTDTQYF. The DNA of the CDR3 is TGTGCCAGCAGCGTAGGACAGGGAAGCACAGATACGCAGTATTTT. The entire variable domain, with the rest obtained from reference TRBV9 and TRBJ2-3, is as follows: DSGVTQTPKHLITATGQRVTLRCSPRSGDLSVYWYQQSLDQGLQFLIQYYNGEERAKGNILERFSAQQFPDLHSELNLSSLELGDSALYFCASSVGQGSTDTQYFGPGTRLTVL.

CDR3 in amino acids: CASSSYPGNTIYF. The CDR3 DNA sequence: TGTGCCAGCAGTTCCTATCCTGGAAACACCATATATTTT. The V gene is TRBV28, the J gene TRBJ1-3, with no clear D. Trimming shortened V by 4 bases and J by 2 bases, and 6 bases separated the two germline ends. This CDR3 spans 13 amino acids. The germline CDR1 and CDR2 sequences are MDHEN and SYDVKM.

There are a few counts of this clone. The V gene is TRBV7-2, the J gene TRBJ1-5, with 9 nucleotides matching TRBD1. Germline lookup yields CDR1 SGHTA and CDR2 FQGNSA. V was clipped by 1 base and J by 9 bases; unmatched bases: 10. This CDR3 is 16 amino acids long. CDR3 nucleotide sequence: TGTGCCAGCAGCTTAGATGGGACAGGGTCCGATCTGCCCCAGCATTTT. Amino acids: CASSLDGTGSDLPQHF.

Written as DNA, the CDR3 is TGTGCCAGCAGCTTAGCCCGCGATCAGCCCCAGCATTTT. Its translation: CASSLARDQPQHF. This chain uses TRBV11-2 with TRBJ1-5; no clear D gene. The V end was cut by 1 base, the J end by 5 bases, with 6 bases between. Germline lookup yields CDR1 SGHAT and CDR2 FQNNGV. The CDR3 has 13 amino acids. The whole variable domain, filled in from reference TRBV11-2 and TRBJ1-5, reads EAGVAQSPRYKIIEKRQSVAFWCNPISGHATLYWYQQILGQGPKLLIQFQNNGVVDDSQLPKDRFSAERLKGVDSTLKIQPAKLEDSAVYLCASSLARDQPQHFGDGTRLSIL.

The chain combines TRBV7-9 with TRBJ2-1; the match to TRBD1 covers 7 bases. Germline lookup yields CDR1 SEHNR and CDR2 FQNEAQ (reference sequence). The CDR3 consists of 16 residues. V gave up 4 bases and J gave up 7 bases; unmatched junction bases: 13. Here the CDR3 reads CASSSGQALLRNEQFF. The CDR3 nucleotides read TGTGCCAGCAGCTCAGGACAGGCACTTTTACGGAATGAGCAGTTCTTC.

This clone was observed a handful of times. This rearrangement joins TRBV5-4 to TRBJ2-3, with 12 bases aligning to TRBD1. Trimming removed 4 bases from V and 4 bases from J; junction bases left unmatched: 4. CDR1 SGHNT and CDR2 YYREEE come from the germline V gene (reference sequence). The CDR3 loop spans 15 amino acids. The CDR3 here is CASSPGTGGADTQYF. The DNA for the CDR3 is TGTGCCAGCAGCCCCGGGACAGGGGGCGCAGATACGCAGTATTTT.

Note on this clone: Other DNA sequences in this specimen translate into the identical CDR3. The chain recombines TRBV6-5 with TRBJ2-5; tentatively, D is TRBD1 (6 bases). The V gene's germline CDR1 is MNHEY and CDR2 SVGAGI. CDR3 size: 13 residues. V was pared by 5 bases and J by 3 bases, with 10 bases between. CDR3 in amino acids: CASSPTGEETQYF. For the CDR3, the DNA is TGTGCCAGCAGTCCGACAGGAGAAGAGACCCAGTACTTC.

The chain combines TRBV7-2 with TRBJ2-5; the match to TRBD1 covers 7 bases. Germline CDR1 SGHTA, CDR2 FQGNSA. Trimming removed 1 base from V and 4 bases from J; junction bases left unmatched: 9. This CDR3 region has 16 residues. CDR3 residues: CASSLGERRQGETQYF. The DNA for the CDR3 is TGTGCCAGCAGCTTAGGGGAGAGGCGACAGGGAGAGACCCAGTACTTC. The variable domain in full, with the rest retrieved from reference TRBV7-2 and TRBJ2-5, is GAGVSQSPSNKVTEKGKDVELRCDPISGHTALYWYRQSLGQGLEFLIYFQGNSAPDKSGLPSDRFSAERTGGSVSTLTIQRTQQEDSAVYLCASSLGERRQGETQYFGPGTRLLVL.

V gene TRBV7-9 combines with J gene TRBJ1-2; D uncertain. The V gene lost 6 bases and the J gene lost 4 bases, with 21 bases spanning the gap. This CDR3 is 16 amino acids long. Germline V gene data show CDR1 as SEHNR and CDR2 as FQNEAQ (reference sequence). The CDR3 spells CASRPSTVGEFYGYTF. The CDR3 DNA follows: TGTGCCAGCAGACCTTCGACTGTCGGGGAATTCTATGGCTACACCTTC.

This clone was seen more than once but under ten times. The chain combines TRBV4-1 with TRBJ1-5; TRBD1 matches 8 bases. The CDR3 totals 16 residues. With 2 bases clipped from V and 2 bases from J, the junction kept 5 bases outside the gene matches. CDR1 MGHRA and CDR2 YSYEKL come from the germline V gene. CDR3 amino acids: CASSQQGQGGNQPQHF. The DNA of the CDR3 is TGCGCCAGCAGCCAACAAGGACAGGGTGGCAATCAGCCCCAGCATTTT.

This clone was recorded once. The chain is built from TRBV30 and TRBJ2-3, with D perhaps matching TRBD1 (5 bases). The germline gives CDR1 GTSNPN, CDR2 SVGIG (reference sequence). V was pared by 0 bases and J by 6 bases, with 16 bases between. The CDR3 covers 15 residues. DNA for the CDR3: TGTGCCTGGAGTGTAGCTTCATCCCCAGGGGATACGCAGTATTTT. It translates to CAWSVASSPGDTQYF.

V is TRBV5-4 and J is TRBJ1-4; D not certain. Germline CDR1 SGHNT, CDR2 YYREEE (reference sequence). This CDR3 spans 12 amino acids. V lost 5 bases and J lost 4, with 6 bases in between. CDR3 sequence (DNA): TGTGCCAGCAGTCGGAGTAATGAAAAACTGTTTTTT. Amino acids: CASSRSNEKLFF.

This clone was detected a few times. The genes are TRBV29-1 and TRBJ1-4; D is perhaps TRBD1 (6 bases). Trimming took 1 base from V and 7 from J, leaving 10 bases between them. This CDR3 spans 13 amino acids. Looked up from germline, CDR1 is SQVTM and CDR2 is ANQGSEA. The CDR3 nucleotides are TGCAGCGTTGAAGCTACAGGGTCTGAAAAACTGTTTTTT. It yields the protein CSVEATGSEKLFF.

This clone came up a few times. In nucleotides, the CDR3 is TGTGCCAGCTCATCCGGGACAGGCAGGATTGAAGCTTTCTTT. Its translation is CASSSGTGRIEAFF. The chain uses TRBV18 and TRBJ1-1, with 8 bases identical to TRBD1. The CDR3 covers 14 residues. J was trimmed by 7 bases and V by 5 bases; bases with no gene match: 9. Germline V lookup: CDR1 KGHSH, CDR2 LQKENI. The whole variable domain, remainder taken from reference TRBV18 and TRBJ1-1, is NAGVMQNPRHLVRRRGQEARLRCSPMKGHSHVYWYRQLPEEGLKFMVYLQKENIIDESGMPKERFSAEFPKEGPSILRIQQVVRGDSAAYFCASSSGTGRIEAFFGQGTRLTVV.

J is TRBJ2-5 and V is TRBV7-9; D unclear. The CDR3 is made up of 15 amino acids. CDR1 SEHNR and CDR2 FQNEAQ come from the germline V gene (reference sequence). V lost 0 bases and J lost 3, with 11 bases in between. In DNA form, the CDR3 reads TGTGCCAGCAGCTTAGCGGCCATGGCGGAAGAGACCCAGTACTTC. Protein: CASSLAAMAEETQYF. The full variable domain, its missing parts supplied by reference TRBV7-9 and TRBJ2-5, is DTGVSQNPRHKITKRGQNVTFRCDPISEHNRLYWYRQTLGQGPEFLTYFQNEAQLEKSRLLSDRFSAERPKGSFSTLEIQRTEQGDSAMYLCASSLAAMAEETQYFGPGTRLLVL.

The chain joins TRBV5-1 to TRBJ2-5; D remains ambiguous. Trimming took off 0 bases at V and 4 bases at J, with 13 bases between the two ends. In germline, CDR1 is SGHRS, CDR2 YFSETQ. This CDR3 region has 15 residues. The CDR3 reads CASSLVPRSGETQYF. As DNA, the CDR3 is TGCGCCAGCAGCTTGGTACCGAGATCCGGAGAGACCCAGTACTTC.

There are a few counts of this clone. This chain uses TRBV11-2 with TRBJ2-7; 8 nucleotides match TRBD2. The CDR3 contains 15 residues. CDR1 is SGHAT, CDR2 FQNNGV, per germline. V shed 0 bases and J 2 bases; nucleotides not matched to a gene: 3. Written as DNA, the CDR3 is TGTGCCAGCAGCTTAGATAGCGGGACTACCTACGAGCAGTACTTC. Protein sequence: CASSLDSGTTYEQYF.

The chain combines TRBV18 with TRBJ2-7; 11 bases are a match to TRBD2. V was pared by 4 bases and J by 7 bases, with 6 bases of the junction left unmatched. This CDR3 is built from 14 residues. Germline CDR1 KGHSH, CDR2 LQKENI. The CDR3 DNA follows: TGTGCCAGCTCACGAGGACTAGCGGGTGAAGAGCAGTACTTC. Its protein product is CASSRGLAGEEQYF.

The CDR3, as DNA: TGTGCCAGCTCACCCCCCGACAGGGTCTATGGCTACACCTTC. Protein: CASSPPDRVYGYTF. This chain joins TRBV18 and TRBJ1-2; 7 bases line up with TRBD1. This CDR3 has 14 amino acids. Germline CDR1 is KGHSH and CDR2 is LQKENI. Unmatched junction bases numbered 5, after V lost 3 bases and J lost 4 bases.

The rearrangement links TRBV5-1 to TRBJ1-4; no firm D call. CDR3 length: 17 amino acids. CDR1 is SGHRS, CDR2 YFSETQ, per germline. Trimming pared 4 bases from V and 0 bases from J, leaving 16 bases between. The CDR3 spells CASSLNIVGATNEKLFF. In DNA, the CDR3 is TGCGCCAGCAGCCTTAATATTGTGGGCGCAACTAATGAAAAACTGTTTTTT.

In this sample, this clone turned up a few times. This chain uses TRBV5-4 with TRBJ1-5; D might be TRBD1 (6 bases). V was trimmed by 6 bases and J by 1 base, leaving 11 bases between them. In germline, CDR1 is SGHNT, CDR2 YYREEE (reference sequence). The CDR3 contains 14 residues. The CDR3 loop is CASTLQGSNQPQHF. The DNA of the CDR3 is TGTGCCAGCACGCTACAGGGAAGCAATCAGCCCCAGCATTTT.

The gene calls are TRBV19 and TRBJ2-7, with 10 bases that match TRBD1. The ends lost 3 bases at V and 6 bases at J; junction bases unmatched: 5. CDR1 is LNHDA, CDR2 SQIVND, per germline (reference sequence). The CDR3 runs to 14 residues. The CDR3 region is CASSIGTGDFEQYF. The DNA of the CDR3 is TGTGCCAGTAGTATTGGGACAGGGGATTTCGAGCAGTACTTC.

This chain uses TRBV12-5 with TRBJ1-2; no firm D call. CDR3 length: 14 amino acids. Deletions cut 0 bases from V and 2 bases from J, with 7 bases between. CDR1 and CDR2 from the germline V gene are LGHNT and FRNRAP. The DNA of the CDR3 is TGTGCTAGTGGTTTGGTATTTCCGAACTATGGCTACACCTTC. Protein product: CASGLVFPNYGYTF. The variable domain in full, completed from reference TRBV12-5 and TRBJ1-2, reads DARVTQTPRHKVTEMGQEVTMRCQPILGHNTVFWYRQTMMQGLELLAYFRNRAPLDDSGMPKDRFSAEMPDATLATLKIQPSEPRDSAVYFCASGLVFPNYGYTFGSGTRLTVV.

The chain carries TRBV5-1 and TRBJ2-7, with TRBD1 as a possible D gene (5 bases). Germline values: CDR1 SGHRS, CDR2 YFSETQ. This CDR3 has 14 residues. The V gene lost 2 bases and the J gene lost 3 bases, with 12 bases spanning the gap. The CDR3 DNA is TGCGCCAGCAGCTTTGGCGCAGGGAACTACGAGCAGTACTTC. This codes for CASSFGAGNYEQYF.

The CDR3 DNA follows: TGTGCCAGCAGCTTAGGCGGGAGTGCCGTCGAGCAGTACTTC. Its translation: CASSLGGSAVEQYF. The chain employs TRBV7-9 and TRBJ2-5; 7 positions match TRBD2. The closer fit of TRBJ2-7 to the DNA end suggests the J call may be wrong. CDR1 is SEHNR, CDR2 FQNEAQ, per germline (reference sequence). This CDR3 is 14 amino acids long.

A few counts support this clone. This chain joins TRBV7-2 and TRBJ1-4, with D possibly matching TRBD1 (6 bases). This CDR3 spans 14 amino acids. Germline CDR1 is SGHTA and CDR2 is FQGNSA. V lost 5 bases to trimming and J lost 6 bases, with 13 bases between them. CDR3 in amino acids: CASSHRVMHEKLFF. The CDR3 coding sequence is TGTGCCAGCAGCCACAGGGTAATGCATGAAAAACTGTTTTTT. The complete variable domain, with remaining parts taken from reference TRBV7-2 and TRBJ1-4, reads GAGVSQSPSNKVTEKGKDVELRCDPISGHTALYWYRQSLGQGLEFLIYFQGNSAPDKSGLPSDRFSAERTGGSVSTLTIQRTQQEDSAVYLCASSHRVMHEKLFFGSGTQLSVL.

Remarks on this clone: One junction end disagrees with the germline gene, perhaps due to a read error. The V and J genes are TRBV7-7 and TRBJ2-1, with 9 bases aligning to TRBD2. The CDR3 contains 14 residues. Germline V gives CDR1 SSHAT, CDR2 FNYEAQ (reference sequence). For the CDR3, the DNA is TGTGCTAGCAGCTCGGGACTAGCCATCAATGAGCAGTTCTTC. Protein sequence: CASSSGLAINEQFF.

The chain combines TRBV14 with TRBJ2-7; 8 nucleotides agree with TRBD2. Trimming took 5 bases from V and 4 from J; bases not matched to a gene: 4. Germline values: CDR1 SGHDN, CDR2 FVKESK. The CDR3 totals 13 residues. The CDR3 here is CASSVGRAYEQYF. The CDR3, as DNA: TGTGCCAGCAGCGTCGGGAGGGCGTACGAGCAGTACTTC.

V and J are TRBV14 and TRBJ2-3; D perhaps matches TRBD2 (6 bases). CDR3 length: 14 residues. Germline V gene sequence: CDR1 SGHDN, CDR2 FVKESK. V was clipped by 7 bases and J by 0 bases, with 11 bases between them. As DNA, the CDR3 is TGTGCCAGCACTCTAGCGTCTAGCACAGATACGCAGTATTTT. Residues: CASTLASSTDTQYF. Filled out from reference TRBV14 and TRBJ2-3, the complete variable domain reads EAGVTQFPSHSVIEKGQTVTLRCDPISGHDNLYWYRRVMGKEIKFLLHFVKESKQDESGMPNNRFLAERTGGTYSTLKVQPAELEDSGVYFCASTLASSTDTQYFGPGTRLTVL.